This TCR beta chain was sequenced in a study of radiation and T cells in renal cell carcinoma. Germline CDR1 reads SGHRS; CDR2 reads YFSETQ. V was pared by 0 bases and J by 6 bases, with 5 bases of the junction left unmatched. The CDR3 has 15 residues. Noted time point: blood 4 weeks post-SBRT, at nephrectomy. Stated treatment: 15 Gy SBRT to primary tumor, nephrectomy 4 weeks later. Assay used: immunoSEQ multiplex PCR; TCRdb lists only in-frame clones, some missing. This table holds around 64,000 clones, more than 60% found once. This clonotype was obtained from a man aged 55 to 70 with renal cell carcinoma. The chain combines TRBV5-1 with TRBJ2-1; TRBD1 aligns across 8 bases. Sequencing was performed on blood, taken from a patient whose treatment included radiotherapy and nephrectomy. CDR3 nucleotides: TGCGCCAGCAGCTTGGCAGGACAGGGTACCAATGAGCAGTTCTTC. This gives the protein CASSLAGQGTNEQFF.